Detailed here is one T cell receptor (beta chain). The data stem from a study of cytomegalovirus exposure and HLA in healthy donors. V shed 5 bases and J shed 0 bases, with 10 bases lying between them. The CDR3 sequence is 14 residues long. CDR1 is MNHEY and CDR2 is SMNVEV in the germline V gene (reference sequence). In the PCR, 60 Vbeta and 13 Jbeta primers were used. Produced via immunoSEQ multiplex PCR; TCRdb's table is partial and in-frame only. The sample includes 130,000 or so clones, 88% seen only once; the top ten take 0.45% to 0.55%. The clonotype originates from a woman between 35 and 50 years old in good health and CMV-seronegative. V and J are TRBV27 and TRBJ1-1, with D hard to call. Input material: PBMCs. The CDR3 region has the DNA TGTGCCAGCAGTCCCTGGGCTGTGAACACTGAAGCTTTCTTT. Translation gives CASSPWAVNTEAFF.